These T cell receptor beta chains were read from a single sample in a study of CD8+ T cells in alopecia areata. Sequenced by immunoSEQ multiplex PCR; TCRdb stores in-frame clones only, minus some. The repertoire holds around 150,000 clones, with less than 65% as singletons. Sequenced input: CD8+ T cells sorted from blood. All receptors derive from a human donor in good health. Each CDR3 is given with its conserved first and last residue. The D gene is left open where the match is weak. Only part of the rows carry a size: once, few, many, or a class if the clone is expanded.

V	size	J	D	DNA	CDR3
TRBV14	-	TRBJ1-2	-	TGTGCCAGCAGCCAAGACATCGGACTGCCACCCCATGGCTACACCTTC	CASSQDIGLPPHGYTF
TRBV7-9	-	TRBJ1-2	TRBD1	TGTGCCAGCAGTTCGGGACAGGGGTTCGGCTACACCTTC	CASSSGQGFGYTF
TRBV10-3	few	TRBJ2-5	-	TGTGCCATCAGTGGAGCGGAACCCCAAGAGACCCAGTACTTC	CAISGAEPQETQYF
TRBV11-2	-	TRBJ2-5	TRBD2	TGTGCCAGCAGCTTAGAAGGACCCAGGATAGCGGGAGCAGCAGAGACCCAGTACTTC	CASSLEGPRIAGAAETQYF
TRBV29-1	few	TRBJ2-1	TRBD2	TGCAGCGTTGAATGGACTAGGGACTTTACCTACAATGAGCAGTTCTTC	CSVEWTRDFTYNEQFF
TRBV29-1	-	TRBJ2-7	TRBD1	TGCAGCGTTGAAGACCCCGTTGACAGGGGGCACGAGCAGTACTTC	CSVEDPVDRGHEQYF
TRBV5-4	once	TRBJ1-2	TRBD1	TGTGCCAGCACTACAGGGGGCCGAGGCTACACCTTC	CASTTGGRGYTF
TRBV7-8	-	TRBJ2-2	TRBD2	TGTGCCAGCAGCTCACCGCTAGCGGGAGTAATGAACACCGGGGAGCTGTTTTTT	CASSSPLAGVMNTGELFF
TRBV2	-	TRBJ2-7	TRBD2	TGTGCCAGCCGGGGGTCTAGCGGGACCTACGAGCAGTACTTC	CASRGSSGTYEQYF
TRBV19	-	TRBJ1-5	-	TGTGCCAGTAGTGAGTTTGGCAATCAGCCCCAGCATTTT	CASSEFGNQPQHF
TRBV18	-	TRBJ1-1	-	TGTGCCAGCTCCGGTAGGGGAACGATATTTTTTGGAGCTTTCTTT	CASSGRGTIFFGAFF
TRBV27	-	TRBJ1-1	-	TGTGCCAGCAGAGGGGGGTACACTGAAGCTTTCTTT	CASRGGYTEAFF
TRBV2	-	TRBJ2-1	-	TGTGCCAGCAGTGAACTGCCACAGGGCACAAGCAATGAGCAGTTCTTC	CASSELPQGTSNEQFF
TRBV6-1	-	TRBJ2-3	TRBD2	TGTGCCAGCAGTGAAGCATCTAGCGGGAGCTATACGCAGTATTTT	CASSEASSGSYTQYF
TRBV6-1	-	TRBJ1-2	-	TGTGCCAGCAGTGATGTCGACGGAATCTATGGCTACACCTTC	CASSDVDGIYGYTF
TRBV27	-	TRBJ2-5	-	TGTGCCAGCAGTTTATCAAGGGGCCATCCAGAGACCCAGTACTTC	CASSLSRGHPETQYF
TRBV7-3	-	TRBJ2-3	-	TGTGCCAGCAGTCCCGCGATGGGTACGCAGTATTTT	CASSPAMGTQYF
TRBV5-1	-	TRBJ2-7	TRBD2	TGCGCCAGCAGCTGGGGTAGCGGGAGCTCCTACGAGCAGTACTTC	CASSWGSGSSYEQYF
TRBV7-9	once	TRBJ2-6	-	TGTGCCAGCAGCCTCGGAGGCGGCGGGGCCAACGTCCTGACTTTC	CASSLGGGGANVLTF
TRBV5-4	few	TRBJ2-1	TRBD2	TGTGCCAGCACCTCAGGCAGAGGGAGGGCCGGGGATGAGCAGTTCTTC	CASTSGRGRAGDEQFF
TRBV5-1	-	TRBJ2-1	TRBD2	TGCGCCAGCAGCTTGGAGGCTAGCGGGGCTTACAATGAGCAGTTCTTC	CASSLEASGAYNEQFF
TRBV20-1	-	TRBJ2-7	-	TGCAGTGCTGGAACAGGGCCCGAGCAGTACTTC	CSAGTGPEQYF
TRBV4-1	once	TRBJ2-3	TRBD2	TGCGCCAGCAGCCAAGAACTAGCGAGAGATACGCAGTATTTT	CASSQELARDTQYF
TRBV25-1	-	TRBJ2-7	-	TGTGCCAGCAGTGAATCGCACTCCTACGAGCAGTACTTC	CASSESHSYEQYF
TRBV29-1	few	TRBJ2-2	-	TGCAGCGTTGCTGGAGTCACGGGGGAGCTGTTTTTT	CSVAGVTGELFF
TRBV28	-	TRBJ2-7	-	TGTGCCAGCAGTTTAGGGGCGGAGCAGTACTTC	CASSLGAEQYF